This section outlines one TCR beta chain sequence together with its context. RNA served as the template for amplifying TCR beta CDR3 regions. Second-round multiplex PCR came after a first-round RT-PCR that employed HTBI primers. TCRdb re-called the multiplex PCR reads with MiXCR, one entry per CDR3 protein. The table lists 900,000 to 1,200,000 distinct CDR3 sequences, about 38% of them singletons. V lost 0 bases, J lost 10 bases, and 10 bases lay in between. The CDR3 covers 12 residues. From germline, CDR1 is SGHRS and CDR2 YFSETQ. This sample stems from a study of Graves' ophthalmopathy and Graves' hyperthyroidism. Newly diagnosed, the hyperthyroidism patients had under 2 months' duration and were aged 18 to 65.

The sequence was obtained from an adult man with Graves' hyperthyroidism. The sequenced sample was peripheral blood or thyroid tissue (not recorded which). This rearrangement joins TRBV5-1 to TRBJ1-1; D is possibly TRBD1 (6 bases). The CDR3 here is CASSLAGAGAFF. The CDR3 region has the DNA TGCGCCAGCAGCTTGGCGGGGGCTGGAGCTTTCTTT. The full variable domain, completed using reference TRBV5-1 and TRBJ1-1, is KAGVTQTPRYLIKTRGQQVTLSCSPISGHRSVSWYQQTPGQGLQFLFEYFSETQRNKGNFPGRFSGRQFSNSRSEMNVSTLELGDSALYLCASSLAGAGAFFGQGTRLTVV.